The 7 T cell receptor beta chains below were found in one sample sequenced in a study of blood T cell repertoires in COVID-19. Sequencing was performed with immunoSEQ multiplex PCR; in TCRdb, only in-frame clones are kept and a portion is missing. This sample has around 93,000 clones; approximately 80% occur once, and the top ten carry around a tenth. Specimen: peripheral blood. The receptors stem from a woman over 75 with acute or convalescent COVID-19.

This rearrangement joins TRBV19 to TRBJ1-6; D ambiguous. Trimming removed 3 bases from V and 12 bases from J, with 9 bases in between. The CDR3 loop spans 12 amino acids. CDR1 is LNHDA, CDR2 SQIVND, per germline (reference sequence). CDR3 in DNA: TGTGCCAGTAGTATCGAGGTCGAACCCCTCCACTTT. As protein: CASSIEVEPLHF.

This sequence joins TRBV6-2 or TRBV6-3 and TRBJ1-1; D possibly corresponds to TRBD1 (5 bases). The germline V gene has CDR1 MNHEY and CDR2 SVGEGT. The CDR3 spans 14 residues. Trimming pared 4 bases from V and 4 bases from J, leaving 13 bases between. CDR3 coding DNA: TGTGCCAGCAGTTCCGGGGGATCGAGCACTGAAGCTTTCTTT. As protein: CASSSGGSSTEAFF.

The chain uses TRBV19 and TRBJ1-6; D call uncertain. Germline V gene data show CDR1 as LNHDA and CDR2 as SQIVND (reference sequence). This CDR3 has 11 amino acids. Trimming took off 9 bases at V and 14 bases at J, with 14 bases between the two ends. The CDR3 loop is CASLEDWTLHF. The DNA of the CDR3 is TGTGCCAGCCTTGAGGATTGGACCCTCCACTTT.

The chain recombines TRBV6-2 or TRBV6-3 with TRBJ1-2, with TRBD1 matching over 7 bases. J lost 6 bases, V lost 2 bases, and 3 bases had no gene match. The CDR3 runs 13 residues. In germline, CDR1 is MNHEY, CDR2 SVGEGT. The CDR3 nucleotides read TGTGCCAGCAGTTACGCAGGGGGGAATGGCTACACCTTC. This gives the protein CASSYAGGNGYTF.

V and J are TRBV7-8 and TRBJ2-1; 14 bases align to TRBD2. V was pared by 4 bases and J by 6 bases, with 14 bases of the junction left unmatched. Per the germline V gene, CDR1 is SGHVS and CDR2 is FQNEAQ. This CDR3 is 19 amino acids long. The CDR3 DNA is TGTGCCAGCAGCTCCTATAGACTAGCGGGAGGGCCGCGTGGCAATGAGCAGTTCTTC. This sequence encodes CASSSYRLAGGPRGNEQFF.

This clone was counted only a few times. This chain connects TRBV7-3 to TRBJ1-1; TRBD1 might be the D (6 bases). The CDR3 has 14 residues. CDR1 is SGHTA, CDR2 FQGTGA, per germline. V was trimmed by 4 bases and J by 3 bases, leaving 12 bases between them. The CDR3 DNA sequence: TGTGCCAGCAGCTCTCAGGGGCGGGACACTGAAGCTTTCTTT. Its translation is CASSSQGRDTEAFF.

The chain has TRBV5-1 and TRBJ2-1, with D perhaps TRBD2 (5 bases). This CDR3 spans 14 amino acids. Germline values: CDR1 SGHRS, CDR2 YFSETQ. Trimming took 0 bases from V and 6 from J, leaving 10 bases between them. DNA for the CDR3: TGCGCCAGCAGCTTGGAAGGGAGACTCAATGAGCAGTTCTTC. Residues: CASSLEGRLNEQFF.